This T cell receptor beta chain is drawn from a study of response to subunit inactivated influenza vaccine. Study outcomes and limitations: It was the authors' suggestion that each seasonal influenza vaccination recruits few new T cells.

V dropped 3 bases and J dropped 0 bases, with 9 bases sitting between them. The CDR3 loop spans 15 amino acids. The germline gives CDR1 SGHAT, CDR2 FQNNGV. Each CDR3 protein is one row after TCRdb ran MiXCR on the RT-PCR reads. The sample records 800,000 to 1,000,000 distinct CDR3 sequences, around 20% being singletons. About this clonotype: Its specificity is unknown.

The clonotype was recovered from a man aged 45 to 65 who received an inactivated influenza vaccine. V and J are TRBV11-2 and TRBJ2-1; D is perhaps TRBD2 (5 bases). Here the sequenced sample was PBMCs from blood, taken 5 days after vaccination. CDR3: CASSLGAVSYNEQFF. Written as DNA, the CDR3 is TGTGCCAGCAGCTTGGGAGCGGTCTCCTACAATGAGCAGTTCTTC.